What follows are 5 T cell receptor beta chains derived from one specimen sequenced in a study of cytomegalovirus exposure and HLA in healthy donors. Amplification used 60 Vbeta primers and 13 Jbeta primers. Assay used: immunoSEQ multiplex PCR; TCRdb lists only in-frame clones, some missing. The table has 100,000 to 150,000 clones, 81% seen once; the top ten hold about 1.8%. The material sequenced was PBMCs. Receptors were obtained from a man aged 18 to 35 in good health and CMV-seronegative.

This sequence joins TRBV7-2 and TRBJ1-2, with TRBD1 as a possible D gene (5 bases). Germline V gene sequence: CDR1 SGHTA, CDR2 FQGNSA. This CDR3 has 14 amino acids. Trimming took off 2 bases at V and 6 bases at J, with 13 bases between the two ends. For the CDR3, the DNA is TGTGCCAGCAGCTTACAGGCAGGGTACCATGGCTACACCTTC. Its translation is CASSLQAGYHGYTF.

DNA for the CDR3: TGTGCCAGCAGCGCCACCGGACTAGCGGGCACCGGGGAGCTGTTTTTT. The encoded protein is CASSATGLAGTGELFF. This chain connects TRBV9 to TRBJ2-2; 11 bases fit TRBD2. The CDR3 is 16 amino acids. Germline assignment: CDR1 SGDLS and CDR2 YYNGEE. The ends lost 3 bases at V and 4 bases at J; junction bases unmatched: 5.

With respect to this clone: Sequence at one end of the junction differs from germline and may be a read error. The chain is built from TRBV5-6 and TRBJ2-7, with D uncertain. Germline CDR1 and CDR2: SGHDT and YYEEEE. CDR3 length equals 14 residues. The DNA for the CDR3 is TGTGCCAGCAGCTTGGTCGGCGAATCCTACGAGCGGTACTTC. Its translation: CASSLVGESYERYF.

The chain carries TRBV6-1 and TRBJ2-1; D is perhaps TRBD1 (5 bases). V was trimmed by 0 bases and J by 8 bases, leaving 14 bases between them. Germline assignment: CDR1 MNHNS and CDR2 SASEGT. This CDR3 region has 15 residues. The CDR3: CASSEAQGLGDEQFF. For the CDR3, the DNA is TGTGCCAGCAGTGAAGCTCAGGGCCTTGGAGATGAGCAGTTCTTC.

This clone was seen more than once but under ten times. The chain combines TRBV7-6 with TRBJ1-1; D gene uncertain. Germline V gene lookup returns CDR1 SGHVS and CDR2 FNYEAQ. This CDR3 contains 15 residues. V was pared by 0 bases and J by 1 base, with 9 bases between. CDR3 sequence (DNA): TGTGCCAGCAGCTTAGCGCCCCAGGCGAACACTGAAGCTTTCTTT. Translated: CASSLAPQANTEAFF.